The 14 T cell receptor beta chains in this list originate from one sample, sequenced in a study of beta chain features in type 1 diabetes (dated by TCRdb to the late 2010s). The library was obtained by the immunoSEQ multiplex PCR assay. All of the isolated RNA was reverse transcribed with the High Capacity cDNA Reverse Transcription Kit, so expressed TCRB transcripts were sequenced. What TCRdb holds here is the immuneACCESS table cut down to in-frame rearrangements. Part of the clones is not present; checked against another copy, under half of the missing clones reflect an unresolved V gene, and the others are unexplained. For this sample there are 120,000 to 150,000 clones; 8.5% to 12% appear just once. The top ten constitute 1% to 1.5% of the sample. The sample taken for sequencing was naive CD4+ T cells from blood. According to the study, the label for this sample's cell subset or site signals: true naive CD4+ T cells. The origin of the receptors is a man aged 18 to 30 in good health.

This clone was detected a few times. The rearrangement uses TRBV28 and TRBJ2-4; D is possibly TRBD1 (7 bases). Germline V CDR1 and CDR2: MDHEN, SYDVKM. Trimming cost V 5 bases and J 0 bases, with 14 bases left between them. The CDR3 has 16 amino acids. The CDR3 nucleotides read TGTGCCAGCAGTGGGGGGACAGTGATAGCCAAAAACATTCAGTACTTC. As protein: CASSGGTVIAKNIQYF.

The CDR3 loop reads CAWTSGVLGLAFF. For the CDR3, the DNA is TGTGCCTGGACTAGTGGGGTTTTAGGTCTAGCGTTCTTC. The genes are TRBV30 and TRBJ2-1; perhaps TRBD2 as D (5 bases). Trimming cost V 4 bases and J 15 bases, with 22 bases left between them. CDR1 is GTSNPN, CDR2 SVGIG, per germline (reference sequence). The CDR3 covers 13 residues.

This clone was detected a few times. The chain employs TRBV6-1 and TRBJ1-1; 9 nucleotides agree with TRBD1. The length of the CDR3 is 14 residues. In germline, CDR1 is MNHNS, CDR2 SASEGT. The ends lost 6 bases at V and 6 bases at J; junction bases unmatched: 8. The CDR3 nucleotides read TGTGCCAGCAGGGAACGACAGGGGGACGCTGAAGCTTTCTTT. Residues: CASRERQGDAEAFF.

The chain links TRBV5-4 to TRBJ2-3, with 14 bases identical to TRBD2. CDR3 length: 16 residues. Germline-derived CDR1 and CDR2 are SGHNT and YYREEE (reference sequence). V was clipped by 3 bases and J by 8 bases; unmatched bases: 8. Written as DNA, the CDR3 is TGTGCCAGCAGCTCTGGACTAGCGGGGGGTTTACGTACGCAGTATTTT. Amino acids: CASSSGLAGGLRTQYF.

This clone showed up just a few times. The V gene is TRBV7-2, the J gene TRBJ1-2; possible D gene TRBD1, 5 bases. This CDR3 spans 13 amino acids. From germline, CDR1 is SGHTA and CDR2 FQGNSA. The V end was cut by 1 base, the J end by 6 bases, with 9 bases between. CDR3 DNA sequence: TGTGCCAGCAGCTTAGTTGGGGGGGATGGCTACACCTTC. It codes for CASSLVGGDGYTF.

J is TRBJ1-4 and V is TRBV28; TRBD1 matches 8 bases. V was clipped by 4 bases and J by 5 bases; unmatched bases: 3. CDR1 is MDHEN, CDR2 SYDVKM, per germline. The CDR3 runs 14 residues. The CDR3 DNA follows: TGTGCCAGCAGTTCGGGACAGGAGAATGAAAAACTGTTTTTT. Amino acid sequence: CASSSGQENEKLFF.

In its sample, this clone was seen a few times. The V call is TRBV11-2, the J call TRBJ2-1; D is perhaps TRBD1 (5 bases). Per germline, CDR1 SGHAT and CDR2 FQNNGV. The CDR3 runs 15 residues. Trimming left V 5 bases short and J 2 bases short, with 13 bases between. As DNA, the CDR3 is TGTGCCAGCAGCCTGGGCCAGGGTGCCTACAATGAGCAGTTCTTC. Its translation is CASSLGQGAYNEQFF.

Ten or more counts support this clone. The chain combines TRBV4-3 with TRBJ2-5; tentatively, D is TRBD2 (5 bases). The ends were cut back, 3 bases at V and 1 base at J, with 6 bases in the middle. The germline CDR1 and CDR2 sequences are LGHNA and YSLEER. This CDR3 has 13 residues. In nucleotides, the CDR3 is TGCGCCAGCAGCCACGGAGGCCAAGAGACCCAGTACTTC. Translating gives CASSHGGQETQYF.

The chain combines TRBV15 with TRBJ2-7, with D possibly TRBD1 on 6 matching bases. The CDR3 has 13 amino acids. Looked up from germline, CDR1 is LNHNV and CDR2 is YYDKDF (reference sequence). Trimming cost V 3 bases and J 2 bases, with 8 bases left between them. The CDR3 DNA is TGTGCCACCAGCAGGGGGACAACCTACGAGCAGTACTTC. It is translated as CATSRGTTYEQYF.

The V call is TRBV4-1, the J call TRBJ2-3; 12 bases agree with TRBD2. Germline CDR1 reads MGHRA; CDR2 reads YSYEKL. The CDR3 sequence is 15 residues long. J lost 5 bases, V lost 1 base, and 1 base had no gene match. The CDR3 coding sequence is TGCGCCAGCAGCCAAGCTAGCGGGGGGGTAGATACGCAGTATTTT. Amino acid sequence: CASSQASGGVDTQYF.

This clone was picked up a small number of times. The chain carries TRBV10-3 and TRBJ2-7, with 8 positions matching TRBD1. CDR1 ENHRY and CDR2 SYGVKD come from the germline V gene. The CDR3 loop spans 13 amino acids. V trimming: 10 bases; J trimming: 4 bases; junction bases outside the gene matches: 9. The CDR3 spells CATEDRDGYEQYF. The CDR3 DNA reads TGTGCCACCGAGGACAGGGATGGTTACGAGCAGTACTTC.

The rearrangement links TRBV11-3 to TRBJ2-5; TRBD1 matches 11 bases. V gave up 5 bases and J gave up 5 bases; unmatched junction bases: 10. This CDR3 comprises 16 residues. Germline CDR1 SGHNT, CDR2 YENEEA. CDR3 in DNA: TGTGCCAGCAGCCTTACTCGGACAGGGGGCTCGGAGACCCAGTACTTC. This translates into CASSLTRTGGSETQYF.

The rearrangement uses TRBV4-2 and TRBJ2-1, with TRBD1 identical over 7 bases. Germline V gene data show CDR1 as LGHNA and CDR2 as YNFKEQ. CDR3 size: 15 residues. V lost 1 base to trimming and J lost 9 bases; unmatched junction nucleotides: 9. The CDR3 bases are TGTGCCAGCAGCCAAGTTCAGACAGGGTATGGTGAGCAGTTCTTC. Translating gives CASSQVQTGYGEQFF.

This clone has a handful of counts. The CDR3 coding sequence is TGTGCCAGCAGCTTAGATGGGCGGAGGGTCCAAGAGACCCAGTACTTC. The encoded protein is CASSLDGRRVQETQYF. The chain joins TRBV11-3 to TRBJ2-5; maybe TRBD2 (6 bases). The germline V and J ends were trimmed by 0 bases and 1 base, with 12 bases remaining between them. The CDR3 spans 16 residues. The germline gives CDR1 SGHNT, CDR2 YENEEA.